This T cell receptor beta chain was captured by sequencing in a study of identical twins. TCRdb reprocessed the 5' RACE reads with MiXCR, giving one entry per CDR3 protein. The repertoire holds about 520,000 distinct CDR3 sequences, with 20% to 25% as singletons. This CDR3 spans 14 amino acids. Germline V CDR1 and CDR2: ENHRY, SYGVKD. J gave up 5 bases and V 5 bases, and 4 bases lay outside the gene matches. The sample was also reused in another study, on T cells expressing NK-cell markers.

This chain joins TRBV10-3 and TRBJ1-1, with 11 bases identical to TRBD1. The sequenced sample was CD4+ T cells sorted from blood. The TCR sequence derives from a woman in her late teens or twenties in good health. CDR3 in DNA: TGTGCCATCAGTCTTGGACAGGGGGCGACTGAAGCTTTCTTT. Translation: CAISLGQGATEAFF.